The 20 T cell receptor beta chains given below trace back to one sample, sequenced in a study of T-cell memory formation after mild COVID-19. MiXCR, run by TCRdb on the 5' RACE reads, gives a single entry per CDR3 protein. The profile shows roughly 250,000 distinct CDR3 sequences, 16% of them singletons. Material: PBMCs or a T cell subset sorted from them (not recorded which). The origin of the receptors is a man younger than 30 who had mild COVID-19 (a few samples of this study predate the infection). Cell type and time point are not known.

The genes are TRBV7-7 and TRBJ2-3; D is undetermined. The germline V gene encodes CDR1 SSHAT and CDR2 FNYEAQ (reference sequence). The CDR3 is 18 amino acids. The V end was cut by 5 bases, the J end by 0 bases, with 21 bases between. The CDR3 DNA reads TGTGCCAGCAGCCCCTCCCGCGGACGGATCACTAGCACAGATACGCAGTATTTT. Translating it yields CASSPSRGRITSTDTQYF.

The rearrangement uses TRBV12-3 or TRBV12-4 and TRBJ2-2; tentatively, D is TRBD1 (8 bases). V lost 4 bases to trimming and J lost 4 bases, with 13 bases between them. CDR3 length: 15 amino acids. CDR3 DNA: TGTGCCAGCAGTTCAACAGGGGGGGCCACCGGGGAGCTGTTTTTT. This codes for CASSSTGGATGELFF.

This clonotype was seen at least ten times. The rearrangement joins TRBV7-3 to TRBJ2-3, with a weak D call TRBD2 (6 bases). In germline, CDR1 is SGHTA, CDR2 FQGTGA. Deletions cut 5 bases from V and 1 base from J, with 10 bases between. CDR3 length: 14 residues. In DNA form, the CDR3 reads TGTGCCAGCAGCCCGGGCGGGGGCACAGATACGCAGTATTTT. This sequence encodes CASSPGGGTDTQYF.

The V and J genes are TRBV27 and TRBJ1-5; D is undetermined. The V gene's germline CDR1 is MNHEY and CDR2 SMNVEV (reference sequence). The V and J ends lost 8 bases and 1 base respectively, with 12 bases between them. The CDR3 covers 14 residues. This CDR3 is CASARRYSNQPQHF. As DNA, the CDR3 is TGTGCCAGCGCTAGGAGGTACAGCAATCAGCCCCAGCATTTT.

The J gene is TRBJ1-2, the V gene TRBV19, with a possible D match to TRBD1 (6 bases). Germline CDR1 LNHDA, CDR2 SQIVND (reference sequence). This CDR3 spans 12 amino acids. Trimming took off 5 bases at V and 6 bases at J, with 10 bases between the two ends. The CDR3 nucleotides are TGTGCCAGTAGTCCTAGGACAGATGGCTACACCTTC. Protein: CASSPRTDGYTF.

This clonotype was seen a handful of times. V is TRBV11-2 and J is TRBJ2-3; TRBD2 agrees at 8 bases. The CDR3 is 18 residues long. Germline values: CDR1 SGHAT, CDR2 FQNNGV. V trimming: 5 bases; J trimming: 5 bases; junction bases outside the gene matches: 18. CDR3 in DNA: TGTGCCAGCAGCCCCCTCGAGAGGCTAGCGGGCTTGGGAGATACGCAGTATTTT. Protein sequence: CASSPLERLAGLGDTQYF.

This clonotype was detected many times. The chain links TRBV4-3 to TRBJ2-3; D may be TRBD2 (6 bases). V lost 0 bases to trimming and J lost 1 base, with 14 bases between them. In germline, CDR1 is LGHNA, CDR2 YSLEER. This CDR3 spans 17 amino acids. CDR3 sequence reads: CASSQDLPGGGTDTQYF. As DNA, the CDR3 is TGCGCCAGCAGCCAAGACTTACCTGGAGGGGGCACAGATACGCAGTATTTT.

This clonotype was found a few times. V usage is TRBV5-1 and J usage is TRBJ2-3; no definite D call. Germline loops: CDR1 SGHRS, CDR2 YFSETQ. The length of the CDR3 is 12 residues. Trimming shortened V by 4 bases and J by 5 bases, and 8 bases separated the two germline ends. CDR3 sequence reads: CASSEPGDTQYF. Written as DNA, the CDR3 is TGCGCCAGCAGCGAACCGGGAGATACGCAGTATTTT.

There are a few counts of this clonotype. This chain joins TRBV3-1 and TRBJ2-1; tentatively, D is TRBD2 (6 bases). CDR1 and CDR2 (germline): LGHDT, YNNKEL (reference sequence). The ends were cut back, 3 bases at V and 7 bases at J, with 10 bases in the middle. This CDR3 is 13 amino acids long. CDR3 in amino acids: CASSQSGVNEQFF. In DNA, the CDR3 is TGTGCCAGCAGCCAGTCGGGGGTAAATGAGCAGTTCTTC.

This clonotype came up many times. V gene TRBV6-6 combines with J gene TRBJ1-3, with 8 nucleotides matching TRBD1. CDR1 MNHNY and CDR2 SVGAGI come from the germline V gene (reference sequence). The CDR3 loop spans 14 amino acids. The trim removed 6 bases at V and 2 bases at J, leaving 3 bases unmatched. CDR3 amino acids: CASSLQGAGNTIYF. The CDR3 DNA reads TGTGCCAGCAGCCTACAGGGGGCTGGAAACACCATATATTTT.

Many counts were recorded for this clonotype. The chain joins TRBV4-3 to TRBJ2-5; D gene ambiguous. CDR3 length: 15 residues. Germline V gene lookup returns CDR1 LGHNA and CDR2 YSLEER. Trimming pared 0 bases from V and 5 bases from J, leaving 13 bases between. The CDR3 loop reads CASSQDARSVETQYF. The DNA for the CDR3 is TGCGCCAGCAGCCAAGATGCGCGATCCGTGGAGACCCAGTACTTC.

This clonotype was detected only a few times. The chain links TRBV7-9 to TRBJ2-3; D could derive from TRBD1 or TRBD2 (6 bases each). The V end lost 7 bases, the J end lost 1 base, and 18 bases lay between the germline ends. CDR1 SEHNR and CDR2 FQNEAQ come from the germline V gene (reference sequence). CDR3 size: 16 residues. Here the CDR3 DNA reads TGTGCCAGCACCTCCGGGGGCTCCCACGGCACAGATACGCAGTATTTT. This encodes CASTSGGSHGTDTQYF.

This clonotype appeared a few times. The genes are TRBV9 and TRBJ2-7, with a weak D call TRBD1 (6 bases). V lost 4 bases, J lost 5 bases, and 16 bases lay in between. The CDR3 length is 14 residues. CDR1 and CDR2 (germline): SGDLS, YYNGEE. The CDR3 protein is CASSLTGSNHEQYV. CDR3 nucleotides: TGTGCCAGCAGCCTTACAGGGAGTAACCACGAGCAGTACGTC.

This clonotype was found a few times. Here the CDR3 reads CASSRRAGEYNEQFF. In DNA form, the CDR3 reads TGTGCCAGCAGCCGCAGAGCGGGAGAGTACAATGAGCAGTTCTTC. This chain uses TRBV7-3 with TRBJ2-1, with 8 nucleotides matching TRBD2. Germline-derived CDR1 and CDR2 are SGHTA and FQGTGA. The CDR3 consists of 15 residues. V lost 5 bases to trimming and J lost 4 bases; unmatched junction nucleotides: 7.

This CDR3 is CASSEGQGTGYTF. CDR3 nucleotides: TGTGCCAGCAGTGAAGGCCAGGGCACGGGCTACACCTTC. V usage is TRBV6-4 and J usage is TRBJ1-2; D perhaps matches TRBD1 (5 bases). The CDR3 has 13 residues. The V gene's germline CDR1 is MRHNA and CDR2 SNTAGT. Trimming took off 3 bases at V and 8 bases at J, with 13 bases between the two ends.

The DNA for the CDR3 is TGTGCCAGCCCCCGGGCGGCAGCCGGCGAGTCAGATACGCAGTATTTT. Protein: CASPRAAAGESDTQYF. The gene calls are TRBV6-2 or TRBV6-3 and TRBJ2-3; no reliable D call. CDR3 length: 16 residues. V was trimmed by 8 bases and J by 4 bases, leaving 22 bases between them. Germline V gene sequence: CDR1 MNHEY, CDR2 SVGEGT.

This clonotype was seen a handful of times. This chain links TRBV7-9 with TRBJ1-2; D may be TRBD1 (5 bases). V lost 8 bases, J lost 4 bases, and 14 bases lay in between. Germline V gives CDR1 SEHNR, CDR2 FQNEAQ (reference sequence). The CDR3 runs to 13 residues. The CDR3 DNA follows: TGTGCCAGCGGACAAGGACTTGGCTATGGCTACACCTTC. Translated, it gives CASGQGLGYGYTF.

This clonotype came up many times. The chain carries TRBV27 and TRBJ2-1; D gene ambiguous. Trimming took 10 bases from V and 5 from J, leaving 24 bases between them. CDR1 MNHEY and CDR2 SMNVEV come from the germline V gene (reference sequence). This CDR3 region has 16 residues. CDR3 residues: CATQRWTKPNNNEQFF. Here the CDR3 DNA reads TGTGCCACCCAACGGTGGACCAAGCCAAACAACAATGAGCAGTTCTTC.

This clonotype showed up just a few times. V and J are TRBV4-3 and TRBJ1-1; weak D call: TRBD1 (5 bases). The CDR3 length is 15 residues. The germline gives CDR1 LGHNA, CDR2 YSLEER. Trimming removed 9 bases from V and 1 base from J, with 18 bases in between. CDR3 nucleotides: TGCGCCAGTTCTCGGGGGGATTTGGCGAACACTGAAGCTTTCTTT. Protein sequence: CASSRGDLANTEAFF.

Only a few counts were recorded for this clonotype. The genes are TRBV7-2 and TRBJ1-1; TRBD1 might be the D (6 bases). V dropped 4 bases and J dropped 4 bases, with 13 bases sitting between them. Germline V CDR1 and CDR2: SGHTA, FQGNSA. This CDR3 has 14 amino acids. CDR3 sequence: CASSSSYRVTEAFF. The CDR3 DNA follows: TGTGCCAGCAGCTCGAGCTACAGGGTCACTGAAGCTTTCTTT.